This T cell receptor (beta chain) stems from a study of Graves' ophthalmopathy and Graves' hyperthyroidism. About this clonotype itself: The antigen is undetermined.

Ages of hyperthyroidism patients ran from 18 to 65, and their diagnoses were new, under 2 months' duration. Exclusion criteria comprised other autoimmune diseases, uncontrolled infections, pregnancy or lactation in patients. RNA served as the template for amplifying TCR beta CDR3 regions. A first-round RT-PCR used HTBI primers, followed by a second-round multiplex PCR. TCRdb re-derived calls from the multiplex PCR reads in MiXCR, one entry per CDR3 protein. The top ten hold over 8.5% of the sample, which has around 1.1 million distinct CDR3 sequences, 35% to 40% seen once. Study findings and constraints: A classifier, a 13-signature model, separated ophthalmopathy from stable hyperthyroidism with about 88% sensitivity and about 82% specificity. Blood contained most expanded thyroid clonotypes exceeding 0.001 frequency.

Per germline, CDR1 MNHEY and CDR2 SVGEGT. The CDR3 sequence is 15 residues long. V gave up 7 bases and J gave up 0 bases; unmatched junction bases: 8. The chain couples TRBV6-2 or TRBV6-3 to TRBJ1-1; 7 nucleotides agree with TRBD1. This TCR was recovered from an adult man with Graves' hyperthyroidism. Sequencing was done on a sample of peripheral blood or thyroid tissue (not recorded which). The CDR3 loop is CASNRQGTMNTEAFF. For the CDR3, the DNA is TGTGCCAGCAACCGACAGGGAACCATGAACACTGAAGCTTTCTTT.